This T cell receptor (beta chain) appears in the sequencing data of a study of T cell responses to AZD1222 COVID-19 vaccine. Overall study context: It was second doses at about 4 or about 12 weeks that were pooled. The study's findings and limits: Distributed over spike, vaccine-associated CD4 TCRs predominated at 160-218 and 743-854. The number of AZD1222 recipients seropositive at baseline was only six. Two AZD1222 administrations were followed by greater Spike-specific TCR breadth and depth.

About this clone itself: Its target is unknown.

Generated by immunoSEQ multiplex PCR, the TCRdb table keeps only in-frame clones and is missing some. The table shows around 120,000 clones, with approximately 90% occurring only once. V lost 6 bases and J lost 1, with 3 bases in between. In germline, CDR1 is SQVTM, CDR2 ANQGSEA. The CDR3 sequence is 10 residues long. The clonotype comes from an adult in good health. The rearrangement links TRBV29-1 to TRBJ1-1; D ambiguous. The sample here was peripheral blood, taken on day 0 of AZD1222 vaccination. The DNA for the CDR3 is TGCAGCGTGACGAACACTGAAGCTTTCTTT. Residues: CSVTNTEAFF.